This T cell receptor beta chain was sequenced in a study of blood T cells in healthy people across ages. For the second PCR, which ran for roughly 6 to 12 cycles, a sample-barcoded 5' primer and a J-beta primer mix were used. TCRdb used MiXCR to reprocess the 5' RACE reads, holding one entry per CDR3 protein. The sample has 1.5 million to 2 million distinct CDR3 sequences, about 31% seen once. Study results and limitations: Higher diversity and more naive CD4+ cells were features of long-lived donors, compared to aged donors.

Researchers report isolating at least 6 million PBMCs per sample. Notes on this clonotype: Its antigen is unknown.

Trimming cost V 10 bases and J 6 bases, with 24 bases left between them. CDR1 is ENHRY, CDR2 SYGVKD, per germline. This CDR3 spans 15 amino acids. The chain is built from TRBV10-3 and TRBJ1-2; unclear D gene. Sequencing was done on a sample of blood. This sequence originates from a woman in her 30s in good health. The DNA for the CDR3 is TGTGCCACCAACCAGGACGGCCCCATCCTCCATGGCTACACCTTC. Amino acids: CATNQDGPILHGYTF.